The 19 T cell receptor beta chains below come from one sample, sequenced in a study of T cell responses to AZD1222 COVID-19 vaccine. Using immunoSEQ multiplex PCR, the repertoire was profiled, and TCRdb retains in-frame clones only, with some absent. Altogether some 120,000 clones are present, approximately 93% being singletons, with the ten largest covering about 3%. The sample consisted of peripheral blood, taken on day 0 of AZD1222 vaccination. The receptors shown here come from an adult in good health.

As DNA, the CDR3 is TGTGCCAGCAGCCGACAGGGTAGCAATCAGCCCCAGCATTTT. It specifies CASSRQGSNQPQHF. The chain has TRBV28 and TRBJ1-5; 7 nucleotides match TRBD1. V was pared by 6 bases and J by 0 bases, with 2 bases of the junction left unmatched. The V gene's germline CDR1 is MDHEN and CDR2 SYDVKM. The CDR3 runs 14 residues.

The chain uses TRBV19 and TRBJ1-1, with D hard to call. Germline CDR1 reads LNHDA; CDR2 reads SQIVND (reference sequence). The CDR3 extends over 13 amino acids. The V end was cut by 5 bases, the J end by 0 bases, with 7 bases between. Here the CDR3 reads CASSALMNTEAFF. The DNA of the CDR3 is TGTGCCAGTAGTGCTCTAATGAACACTGAAGCTTTCTTT.

The CDR3 sequence is CASSQDPVSYGYTF. In DNA, the CDR3 is TGTGCCAGCAGCCAAGATCCGGTCTCTTATGGCTACACCTTC. The chain combines TRBV3-1 (or the pseudogene TRBV3-2) with TRBJ1-2; D not resolved. This CDR3 is 14 amino acids long. Per germline, CDR1 LGHDT and CDR2 YNNKEL (reference sequence). Trimming removed 0 bases at V and 5 bases at J, with 10 bases between.

This clone was found a few times. V gene TRBV10-3 combines with J gene TRBJ2-2; D gene unclear. This CDR3 region has 16 residues. Per germline, CDR1 ENHRY and CDR2 SYGVKD. Between the trimmed V and J ends, which lost 3 bases and 0 bases, there was a span of 11 bases. The CDR3 DNA is TGTGCCATCAGTGAAAGGTCCAGCTCGAACACCGGGGAGCTGTTTTTT. Translating it yields CAISERSSSNTGELFF.

The chain links TRBV19 to TRBJ2-7; TRBD1 matches at 7 bases. From germline, CDR1 is LNHDA and CDR2 SQIVND (reference sequence). With V trimmed by 4 bases and J by 2 bases, 5 bases remained unmatched. This CDR3 has 14 amino acids. The chain's CDR3 is CASSTPGQTYEQYF. DNA for the CDR3: TGTGCCAGTAGTACTCCGGGACAGACCTACGAGCAGTACTTC.

J is TRBJ1-2 and V is TRBV5-1, with 8 bases fitting TRBD1. V lost 0 bases, J lost 7 bases, and 8 bases stayed unmatched. From germline, CDR1 is SGHRS and CDR2 YFSETQ. There are 15 residues in the CDR3. The CDR3 DNA reads as TGCGCCAGCAGCTTGGACCAGGGGGCTAATCTTGGCTACACCTTC. It encodes CASSLDQGANLGYTF.

The chain couples TRBV7-8 to TRBJ1-2; 9 bases are a match to TRBD1. This CDR3 has 15 residues. V trimming: 1 base; J trimming: 4 bases; junction bases outside the gene matches: 4. Germline V gene sequence: CDR1 SGHVS, CDR2 FQNEAQ. The CDR3 DNA follows: TGTGCCAGCAGCTTAGGAACAGGGGGCGGCTATGGCTACACCTTC. It codes for CASSLGTGGGYGYTF. Supplemented by reference TRBV7-8 and TRBJ1-2, the full variable domain reads GAGVSQSPRYKVAKRGQDVALRCDPISGHVSLFWYQQALGQGPEFLTYFQNEAQLDKSGLPSDRFFAERPEGSVSTLKIQRTQQEDSAVYLCASSLGTGGGYGYTFGSGTRLTVV.

This chain links TRBV19 with TRBJ1-1; unclear D gene. From germline, CDR1 is LNHDA and CDR2 SQIVND (reference sequence). V dropped 1 base and J dropped 10 bases, with 13 bases sitting between them. The CDR3 spans 13 residues. CDR3 protein: CASSIGLESGAFF. The CDR3 DNA follows: TGTGCCAGTAGTATAGGTCTCGAATCTGGAGCTTTCTTT.

The V gene is TRBV12-3 or TRBV12-4, the J gene TRBJ1-1; 10 positions agree with TRBD1. The V gene end was trimmed by 6 bases and the J gene end by 5 bases; junction bases not matched to a gene: 3. This CDR3 contains 13 residues. CDR3 sequence (DNA): TGTGCCAGCAGGTGGACAGGGGGGACTGAAGCTTTCTTT. Translated, it gives CASRWTGGTEAFF.

The chain combines TRBV6-4 with TRBJ1-6; D uncertain. This CDR3 is 14 amino acids long. With 9 bases removed from V and 5 bases from J, the gap between germline ends came to 14 bases. Per the germline V gene, CDR1 is MRHNA and CDR2 is SNTAGT. CDR3 sequence: CARGRWEHNSPLHF. In DNA form, the CDR3 reads TGTGCCAGAGGGAGGTGGGAGCATAATTCACCCCTCCACTTT.

This clone is a singleton in its sample. The gene calls are TRBV6-6 and TRBJ2-2; 8 bases align to TRBD1. The CDR3 is 17 amino acids. Germline lookup yields CDR1 MNHNY and CDR2 SVGAGI (reference sequence). V was clipped by 5 bases and J by 4 bases; unmatched bases: 12. The CDR3 DNA is TGTGCCAGCAGTCGGACAGGGTTTATTAGCAGCACCGGGGAGCTGTTTTTT. This codes for CASSRTGFISSTGELFF.

This sequence joins TRBV19 and TRBJ1-1, with D unclear. V lost 4 bases and J 2 bases, leaving 8 bases between the germline ends. Germline V gives CDR1 LNHDA, CDR2 SQIVND (reference sequence). CDR3 length: 13 residues. The DNA for the CDR3 is TGTGCCAGTAGTAAGGGCCCAAACACTGAAGCTTTCTTT. It yields the protein CASSKGPNTEAFF.

The rearrangement uses TRBV12-5 and TRBJ1-1; weak D call: TRBD1 (5 bases). In germline, CDR1 is LGHNT, CDR2 FRNRAP. CDR3 length: 12 residues. V lost 6 bases and J lost 8, with 13 bases in between. The CDR3 loop is CASGIQGTEAFF. CDR3 nucleotides: TGTGCTAGTGGCATACAAGGGACGGAAGCTTTCTTT.

The CDR3 loop reads CASKDSNSNQPQHF. CDR3 bases: TGTGCCAGCAAGGACAGTAATAGCAATCAGCCCCAGCATTTT. V usage is TRBV2 and J usage is TRBJ1-5; D is perhaps TRBD1 (6 bases). Trimming stripped 7 bases from V and 0 bases from J, with 10 bases between. CDR3 length: 14 amino acids. The germline gives CDR1 SNHLY, CDR2 FYNNEI.

The V gene is TRBV6-5, the J gene TRBJ1-1; 9 nucleotides align to TRBD1. The germline V gene has CDR1 MNHEY and CDR2 SVGAGI. The V segment lost 2 bases and the J segment 5 bases; nucleotides outside the gene matches: 6. CDR3 length: 15 residues. CDR3 protein: CASSYGTGQGTEAFF. The CDR3 DNA is TGTGCCAGCAGTTACGGAACGGGACAGGGAACTGAAGCTTTCTTT.

The chain recombines TRBV14 with TRBJ2-1; a weak D match, TRBD1 (5 bases). The CDR3 runs to 13 residues. Germline V gives CDR1 SGHDN, CDR2 FVKESK. Trimming removed 8 bases from V and 4 bases from J, with 12 bases in between. Here the CDR3 DNA reads TGTGCCAGCGGAAGGGGTGTATACAATGAGCAGTTCTTC. Its translation is CASGRGVYNEQFF.

This chain joins TRBV30 and TRBJ1-1; tentative D call: TRBD1 (6 bases). Germline V gene lookup returns CDR1 GTSNPN and CDR2 SVGIG (reference sequence). The CDR3 is 15 residues long. V shed 3 bases and J shed 1 base, with 15 bases lying between them. CDR3 in DNA: TGTGCCTGGAGAAAGGGGGGGAGAACGAACACTGAAGCTTTCTTT. Amino acids: CAWRKGGRTNTEAFF.

This clone was observed once. The CDR3 nucleotides read TGCAGCGTTGCCAGCGGGGTCCCGGATACGCAGTATTTT. This translates into CSVASGVPDTQYF. The chain carries TRBV29-1 and TRBJ2-3; 7 bases agree with TRBD2. The CDR3 runs 13 residues. CDR1 is SQVTM, CDR2 ANQGSEA, per germline. J gave up 6 bases and V 4 bases, and 7 bases lay outside the gene matches.

The rearrangement links TRBV28 to TRBJ1-1; 7 bases match TRBD1. V gave up 5 bases and J gave up 1 base; unmatched junction bases: 10. CDR3 length: 16 amino acids. Germline V CDR1 and CDR2: MDHEN, SYDVKM. CDR3 amino acids: CASSPSGQISNTEAFF. CDR3 DNA sequence: TGTGCCAGCAGTCCATCGGGACAGATTTCGAACACTGAAGCTTTCTTT.